These 26 T cell receptor beta chains were all obtained from the same sample, sequenced in a study of PD-1 blockade in classical Hodgkin lymphoma. TCRdb's copy holds only in-frame clones and misses some; the assay was immunoSEQ multiplex PCR. Of 25,000 to 40,000 clones listed, over 75% were seen once; the top ten hold about a sixth. The time point was: cycle 4 day 1 (C4D1), after 5 to 7 weeks of nivolumab. All patients experienced relapse after autologous stem cell transplantation, and brentuximab vedotin exposure was variable. The specimen comprised peripheral blood mononuclear cells (PBMCs), sampled before the fourth cycle of nivolumab. The receptors stem from a human donor with classical Hodgkin lymphoma.

The chain couples TRBV27 to TRBJ2-1; maybe TRBD1 (5 bases). The CDR3 has 16 amino acids. Germline-derived CDR1 and CDR2 are MNHEY and SMNVEV (reference sequence). V shed 3 bases and J shed 0 bases, with 12 bases lying between them. CDR3 DNA: TGTGCCAGCAGTTTTGACAGCACCAGCTCCTACAATGAGCAGTTCTTC. This sequence encodes CASSFDSTSSYNEQFF.

V is TRBV2 and J is TRBJ1-5; 7 nucleotides align to TRBD1. Germline V lookup: CDR1 SNHLY, CDR2 FYNNEI. This CDR3 is built from 14 residues. The V segment lost 7 bases and the J segment 6 bases; nucleotides outside the gene matches: 9. The chain's CDR3 is CASTREGASQPQHF. CDR3 DNA: TGTGCCAGCACTAGAGAGGGGGCTAGTCAGCCCCAGCATTTT.

This chain uses TRBV5-6 with TRBJ1-5; D uncertain. CDR1 is SGHDT and CDR2 is YYEEEE in the germline V gene. Trimming removed 5 bases at V and 0 bases at J, with 9 bases between. This CDR3 has 14 residues. In nucleotides, the CDR3 is TGTGCCAGCAGTAAGGACCTTAGCAATCAGCCCCAGCATTTT. Amino acids: CASSKDLSNQPQHF.

V gene TRBV29-1 combines with J gene TRBJ2-7; the D gene is possibly TRBD1 (7 bases). Germline CDR1 reads SQVTM; CDR2 reads ANQGSEA. This CDR3 has 12 amino acids. Trimming removed 6 bases at V and 2 bases at J, with 11 bases between. The CDR3 sequence: CSVGGTAYEQYF. In DNA form, the CDR3 reads TGCAGCGTGGGCGGGACAGCCTACGAGCAGTACTTC.

The chain employs TRBV7-9 and TRBJ2-5, with TRBD2 matching 12 bases. The CDR3 extends over 15 amino acids. V was pared by 8 bases and J by 5 bases, with 9 bases of the junction left unmatched. CDR1 and CDR2 from the germline V gene are SEHNR and FQNEAQ (reference sequence). The CDR3 DNA sequence: TGTGCCAGCGGGGCTAGCGGGAGGGCCAGGGAGACCCAGTACTTC. It is translated as CASGASGRARETQYF.

This clone was counted between two and nine times. The chain couples TRBV19 to TRBJ1-6, with 8 bases lining up with TRBD1. The junction had 8 bases not matched to a gene; V was cut back by 3 bases and J by 10 bases. The CDR3 loop spans 15 amino acids. The germline V gene encodes CDR1 LNHDA and CDR2 SQIVND (reference sequence). The CDR3 bases are TGTGCCAGTAGTATGGGACAGGACTATGACTCACCCCTCCACTTT. Amino acids: CASSMGQDYDSPLHF.

This rearrangement joins TRBV5-1 to TRBJ2-5; the D is unclear. The CDR3 is 13 residues long. V was clipped by 9 bases and J by 2 bases, with 14 bases between them. Germline V CDR1 and CDR2: SGHRS, YFSETQ. The CDR3 nucleotides read TGCGCCACCTCCTTGTGGGGACAAGAGACCCAGTACTTC. This translates into CATSLWGQETQYF.

This rearrangement joins TRBV7-6 to TRBJ1-1; 7 bases agree with TRBD1. Germline CDR1 is SGHVS and CDR2 is FNYEAQ. The CDR3 runs 14 residues. V gave up 1 base and J gave up 5 bases; unmatched junction bases: 4. The CDR3, as DNA: TGTGCCAGCAGCTTAGTTCGACAGGGAACTGAAGCTTTCTTT. Protein: CASSLVRQGTEAFF. Filled out from reference TRBV7-6 and TRBJ1-1, the complete variable domain reads GAGVSQSPRYKVTKRGQDVALRCDPISGHVSLYWYRQALGQGPEFLTYFNYEAQQDKSGLPNDRFSAERPEGSISTLTIQRTEQRDSAMYRCASSLVRQGTEAFFGQGTRLTVV.

This chain joins TRBV28 and TRBJ2-1, with 16 positions matching TRBD2. The ends lost 6 bases at V and 14 bases at J; junction bases unmatched: 13. The CDR3 consists of 16 residues. Germline V gives CDR1 MDHEN, CDR2 SYDVKM. In nucleotides, the CDR3 is TGTGCCAGCAGCCTTCCCGGGACTAGCGGGAGGGCTCGGGAGTTCTTC. Translation gives CASSLPGTSGRAREFF.

This rearrangement joins TRBV7-6 to TRBJ1-4; no reliable D call. This CDR3 comprises 13 residues. Trimming removed 4 bases at V and 11 bases at J, with 14 bases between. Germline V lookup: CDR1 SGHVS, CDR2 FNYEAQ. The CDR3, as DNA: TGTGCCAGCAGCTACGACCAAGGCGGGAAACTGTTTTTT. Protein sequence: CASSYDQGGKLFF.

This clone was picked up one time. The chain combines TRBV10-3 with TRBJ2-5; D is unclear. The V end was cut by 0 bases, the J end by 6 bases, with 11 bases between. This CDR3 region has 14 residues. Germline CDR1 reads ENHRY; CDR2 reads SYGVKD. For the CDR3, the DNA is TGTGCCATCAGTGAGTCAAGTGGGTCAAAGACCCAGTACTTC. The encoded protein is CAISESSGSKTQYF.

In this sample, this clone turned up once. The rearrangement joins TRBV27 to TRBJ2-1; the D is unclear. Per germline, CDR1 MNHEY and CDR2 SMNVEV (reference sequence). There are 13 residues in the CDR3. V was clipped by 6 bases and J by 4 bases, with 10 bases between them. The CDR3 DNA reads as TGTGCCAGCAGAATTGGGTCTTACAATGAGCAGTTCTTC. It specifies CASRIGSYNEQFF.

V is TRBV10-3 and J is TRBJ2-5; tentatively, D is TRBD2 (5 bases). CDR3 length: 13 amino acids. The V end lost 0 bases, the J end lost 3 bases, and 5 bases lay between the germline ends. Germline V gives CDR1 ENHRY, CDR2 SYGVKD. The CDR3 DNA sequence: TGTGCCATCAGTGAGTCGCGGGAAGAGACCCAGTACTTC. It codes for CAISESREETQYF.

J is TRBJ1-2 and V is TRBV11-2; a possible D gene is TRBD1 (6 bases). V dropped 1 base and J dropped 2 bases, with 14 bases sitting between them. The CDR3 has 16 residues. The germline V gene has CDR1 SGHAT and CDR2 FQNNGV. CDR3 coding DNA: TGTGCCAGCAGCTTAGCGGCAGGGGTCACCAACTATGGCTACACCTTC. Amino acids: CASSLAAGVTNYGYTF.

V usage is TRBV6-6 and J usage is TRBJ2-7, with D perhaps TRBD1 (5 bases). The germline CDR1 and CDR2 sequences are MNHNY and SVGAGI (reference sequence). The CDR3 extends over 15 amino acids. Trimming shortened V by 0 bases and J by 5 bases, and 14 bases separated the two germline ends. CDR3 in amino acids: CASSYSFRVRDEQYF. The DNA of the CDR3 is TGTGCCAGCAGTTACTCGTTCAGGGTTCGAGACGAGCAGTACTTC.

The V call is TRBV28, the J call TRBJ1-5; 9 bases are a match to TRBD1. V trimming: 4 bases; J trimming: 3 bases; junction bases outside the gene matches: 4. CDR3 length: 15 residues. Germline V gives CDR1 MDHEN, CDR2 SYDVKM. The CDR3 loop reads CASSSGQGTNQPQHF. The CDR3 DNA reads TGTGCCAGCAGTTCGGGACAGGGAACCAATCAGCCCCAGCATTTT.

The chain combines TRBV6-1 with TRBJ1-2, with 7 bases identical to TRBD1. With 10 bases clipped from V and 2 bases from J, the junction kept 7 bases outside the gene matches. The CDR3 runs 13 residues. Germline V gives CDR1 MNHNS, CDR2 SASEGT. CDR3 protein: CATAQGGNYGYTF. The DNA for the CDR3 is TGTGCCACCGCGCAGGGGGGAAACTATGGCTACACCTTC.

The V and J genes are TRBV14 and TRBJ1-3; D remains unclear. V gave up 4 bases and J gave up 8 bases, with 9 bases separating them. The V gene's germline CDR1 is SGHDN and CDR2 FVKESK. The CDR3 is 12 residues long. CDR3 coding DNA: TGTGCCAGCAGCCCCCGGGTAGACACCATATATTTT. Its protein product is CASSPRVDTIYF.

This sequence joins TRBV30 and TRBJ2-2; tentatively, D is TRBD2 (7 bases). The CDR3 consists of 14 residues. Germline V gives CDR1 GTSNPN, CDR2 SVGIG (reference sequence). The ends were cut back, 1 base at V and 4 bases at J, with 10 bases in the middle. The CDR3 bases are TGTGCCTGGAGTGGTGGGGGGGCCACCGGGGAGCTGTTTTTT. It codes for CAWSGGGATGELFF.

V usage is TRBV27 and J usage is TRBJ2-1; TRBD1 or TRBD2 may be the D gene (6 bases each). Germline CDR1 and CDR2: MNHEY and SMNVEV (reference sequence). Trimming removed 1 base at V and 4 bases at J, with 20 bases between. The CDR3 loop spans 18 amino acids. CDR3 DNA sequence: TGTGCCAGCAGTTTATTAGGAGGTTGGGGGCGGGATTACAATGAGCAGTTCTTC. Its protein is CASSLLGGWGRDYNEQFF.

The chain uses TRBV5-1 and TRBJ2-4, with D hard to call. Germline CDR1 SGHRS, CDR2 YFSETQ. V gave up 4 bases and J gave up 8 bases, with 16 bases separating them. The CDR3 contains 14 residues. The CDR3 DNA is TGCGCCAGCAGCCCCACGGCCAGGAGTTACATTCAGTACTTC. This sequence encodes CASSPTARSYIQYF.

This clone has just a few counts. The V call is TRBV6-6, the J call TRBJ2-7; D perhaps matches TRBD2 (6 bases). Trimming cost V 6 bases and J 1 base, with 10 bases left between them. Germline CDR1 reads MNHNY; CDR2 reads SVGAGI (reference sequence). This CDR3 region has 13 residues. CDR3 amino acids: CASRLGTSYEQYF. Here the CDR3 DNA reads TGTGCCAGCAGGCTGGGGACTTCCTACGAGCAGTACTTC.

The table lists this clone with a few counts. The gene calls are TRBV4-1 and TRBJ2-4; either TRBD1 or TRBD2 may fit D (6 bases each). Germline values: CDR1 MGHRA, CDR2 YSYEKL. The V end was cut by 0 bases, the J end by 1 base, with 10 bases between. The CDR3 consists of 16 residues. The CDR3 DNA reads TGCGCCAGCAGCCAAGATTGGGGGGCCGCCAAAAACATTCAGTACTTC. Amino acids: CASSQDWGAAKNIQYF.

The gene calls are TRBV9 and TRBJ1-3; tentatively, D is TRBD1 (6 bases). From germline, CDR1 is SGDLS and CDR2 YYNGEE. CDR3 length: 16 amino acids. The germline V and J ends were trimmed by 2 bases and 0 bases, with 12 bases remaining between them. The CDR3 sequence: CASSVNRDFSGNTIYF. DNA for the CDR3: TGTGCCAGCAGCGTCAACAGGGACTTCTCTGGAAACACCATATATTTT.

The chain recombines TRBV5-6 with TRBJ2-7; D is unclear. Between the trimmed V and J ends, which lost 0 bases and 3 bases, there was a span of 4 bases. The germline V gene has CDR1 SGHDT and CDR2 YYEEEE. This CDR3 is 12 amino acids long. CDR3 loop: CASSLEGYEQYV. The CDR3 DNA reads as TGTGCCAGCAGCTTGGAAGGCTACGAGCAGTACGTC.

The V gene is TRBV10-3, the J gene TRBJ1-1; D not resolved. Germline V lookup: CDR1 ENHRY, CDR2 SYGVKD. This CDR3 has 11 residues. Trimming stripped 4 bases from V and 3 bases from J, with 3 bases between. CDR3 coding DNA: TGTGCCATCAGTGGACACACTGAAGCTTTCTTT. It encodes CAISGHTEAFF.